The text below deals with one TCR beta chain. The antigen remains undetermined. Trimming left V 7 bases short and J 6 bases short, with 18 bases between. The CDR3 consists of 14 residues. Germline CDR1 MNHNS, CDR2 SASEGT. The data were taken from a study of cytomegalovirus exposure and HLA in healthy donors. Study results and caveats: DRB1 had the most TCR associations and HLA-C the fewest, a later analysis found, with rates varying by HLA locus.

The study ran its PCR with 60 Vbeta and 13 Jbeta primers. The data were produced by immunoSEQ multiplex PCR, yet TCRdb's version contains in-frame clones alone and is incomplete. In the table there are about 150,000 clones, about 70% of which are singletons. Sequencing was carried out using PBMCs. The clonotype was recovered from a man younger than 35 in good health and CMV-seronegative. The rearrangement uses TRBV6-1 and TRBJ1-2; TRBD1 is a possible D gene (6 bases). The CDR3: CASIPPGTWDGYTF. The CDR3 coding sequence is TGTGCCAGCATCCCCCCCGGGACATGGGATGGCTACACCTTC.